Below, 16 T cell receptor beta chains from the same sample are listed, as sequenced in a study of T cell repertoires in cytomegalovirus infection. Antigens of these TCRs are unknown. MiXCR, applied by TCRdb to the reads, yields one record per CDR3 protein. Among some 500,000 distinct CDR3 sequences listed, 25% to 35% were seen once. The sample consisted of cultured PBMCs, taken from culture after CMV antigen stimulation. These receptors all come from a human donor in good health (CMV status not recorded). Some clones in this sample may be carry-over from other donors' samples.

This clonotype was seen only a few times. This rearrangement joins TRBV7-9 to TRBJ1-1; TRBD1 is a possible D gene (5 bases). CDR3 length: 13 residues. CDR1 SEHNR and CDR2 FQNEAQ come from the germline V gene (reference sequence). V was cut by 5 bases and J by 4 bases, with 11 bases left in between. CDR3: CASSVRQSTEAFF. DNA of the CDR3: TGTGCCAGCAGCGTCCGACAGAGCACTGAAGCTTTCTTT.

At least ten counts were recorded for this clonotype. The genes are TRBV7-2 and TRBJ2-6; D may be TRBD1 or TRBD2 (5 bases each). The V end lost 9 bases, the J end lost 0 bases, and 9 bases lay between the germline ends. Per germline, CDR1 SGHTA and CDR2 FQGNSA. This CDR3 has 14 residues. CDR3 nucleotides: TGTGCCAGTTCCGGGACCTCTGGGGCCAACGTCCTGACTTTC. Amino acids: CASSGTSGANVLTF.

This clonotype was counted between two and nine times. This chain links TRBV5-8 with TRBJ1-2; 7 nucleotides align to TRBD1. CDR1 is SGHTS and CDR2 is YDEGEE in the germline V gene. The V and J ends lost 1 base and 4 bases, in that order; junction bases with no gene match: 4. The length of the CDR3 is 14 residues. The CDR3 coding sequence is TGTGCCAGCAGCTTGTTACAGGGGATCTATGGCTACACCTTC. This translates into CASSLLQGIYGYTF. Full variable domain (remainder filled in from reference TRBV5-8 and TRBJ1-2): EAGVTQSPTHLIKTRGQQATLRCSPISGHTSVYWYQQALGLGLQFLLWYDEGEERNRGNFPPRFSGRQFPNYSSELNVNALELEDSALYLCASSLLQGIYGYTFGSGTRLTVV.

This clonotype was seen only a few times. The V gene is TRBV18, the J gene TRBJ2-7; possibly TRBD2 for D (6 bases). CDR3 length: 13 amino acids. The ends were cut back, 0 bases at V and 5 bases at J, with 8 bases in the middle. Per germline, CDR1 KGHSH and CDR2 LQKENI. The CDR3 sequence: CASSPPGGNEQYF. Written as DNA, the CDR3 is TGTGCCAGCTCACCACCGGGGGGTAACGAGCAGTACTTC. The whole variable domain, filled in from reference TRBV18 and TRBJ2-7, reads NAGVMQNPRHLVRRRGQEARLRCSPMKGHSHVYWYRQLPEEGLKFMVYLQKENIIDESGMPKERFSAEFPKEGPSILRIQQVVRGDSAAYFCASSPPGGNEQYFGPGTRLTVT.

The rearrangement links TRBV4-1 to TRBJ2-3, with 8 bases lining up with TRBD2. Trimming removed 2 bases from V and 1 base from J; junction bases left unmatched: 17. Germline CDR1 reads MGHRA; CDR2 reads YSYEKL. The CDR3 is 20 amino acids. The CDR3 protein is CASSQFPQREITSGTDTQYF. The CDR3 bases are TGCGCCAGCAGCCAATTTCCTCAGCGGGAGATTACCTCCGGCACAGATACGCAGTATTTT.

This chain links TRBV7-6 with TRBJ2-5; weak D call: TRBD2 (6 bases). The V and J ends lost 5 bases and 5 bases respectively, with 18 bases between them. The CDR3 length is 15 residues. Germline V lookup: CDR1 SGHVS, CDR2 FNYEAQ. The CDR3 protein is CASSLLGRLGETQYF. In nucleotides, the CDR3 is TGTGCCAGCAGCCTACTGGGGAGGCTTGGGGAGACCCAGTACTTC. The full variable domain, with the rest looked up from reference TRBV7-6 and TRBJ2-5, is GAGVSQSPRYKVTKRGQDVALRCDPISGHVSLYWYRQALGQGPEFLTYFNYEAQQDKSGLPNDRFSAERPEGSISTLTIQRTEQRDSAMYRCASSLLGRLGETQYFGPGTRLLVL.

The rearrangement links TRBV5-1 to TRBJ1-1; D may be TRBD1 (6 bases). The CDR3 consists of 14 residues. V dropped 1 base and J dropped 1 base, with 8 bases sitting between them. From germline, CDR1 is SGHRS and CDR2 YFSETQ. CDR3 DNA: TGCGCCAGCAGCTTGCCCAGGGGGAACACTGAAGCTTTCTTT. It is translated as CASSLPRGNTEAFF.

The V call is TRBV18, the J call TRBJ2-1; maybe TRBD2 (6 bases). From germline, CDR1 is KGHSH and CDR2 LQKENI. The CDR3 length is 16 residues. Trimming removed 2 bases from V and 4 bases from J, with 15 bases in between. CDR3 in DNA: TGTGCCAGCTCACCATCACTAGCAGGAGAGTACAATGAGCAGTTCTTC. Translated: CASSPSLAGEYNEQFF. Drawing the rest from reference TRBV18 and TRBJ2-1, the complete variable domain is NAGVMQNPRHLVRRRGQEARLRCSPMKGHSHVYWYRQLPEEGLKFMVYLQKENIIDESGMPKERFSAEFPKEGPSILRIQQVVRGDSAAYFCASSPSLAGEYNEQFFGPGTRLTVL.

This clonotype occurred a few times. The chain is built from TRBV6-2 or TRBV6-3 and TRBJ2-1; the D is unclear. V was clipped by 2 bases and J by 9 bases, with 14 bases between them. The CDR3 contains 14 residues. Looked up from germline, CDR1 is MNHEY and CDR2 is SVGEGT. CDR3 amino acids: CASSYTTPGSEQFF. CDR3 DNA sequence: TGTGCCAGCAGTTACACGACCCCCGGTTCTGAGCAGTTCTTC.

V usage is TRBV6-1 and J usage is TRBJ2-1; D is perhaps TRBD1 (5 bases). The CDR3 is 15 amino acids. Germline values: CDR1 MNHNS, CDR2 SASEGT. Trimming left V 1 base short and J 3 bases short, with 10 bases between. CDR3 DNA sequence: TGTGCCAGCAGTGAAGTGGCAGGGTACTACAATGAGCAGTTCTTC. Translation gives CASSEVAGYYNEQFF.

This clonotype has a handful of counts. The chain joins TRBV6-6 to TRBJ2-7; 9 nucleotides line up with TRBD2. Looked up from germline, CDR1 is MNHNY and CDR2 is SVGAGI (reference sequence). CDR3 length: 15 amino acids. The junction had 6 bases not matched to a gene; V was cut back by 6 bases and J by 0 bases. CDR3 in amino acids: CASRLAGESSYEQYF. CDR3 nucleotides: TGTGCCAGCAGGTTAGCGGGAGAGAGCTCCTACGAGCAGTACTTC.

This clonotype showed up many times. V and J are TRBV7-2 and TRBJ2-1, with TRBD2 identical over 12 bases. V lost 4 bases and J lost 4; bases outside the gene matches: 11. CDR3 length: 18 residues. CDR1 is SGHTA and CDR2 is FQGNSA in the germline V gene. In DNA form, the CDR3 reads TGTGCCAGCAGCTCCCAGAGAGGAGGACTAGCGGGATACAATGAGCAGTTCTTC. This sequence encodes CASSSQRGGLAGYNEQFF.

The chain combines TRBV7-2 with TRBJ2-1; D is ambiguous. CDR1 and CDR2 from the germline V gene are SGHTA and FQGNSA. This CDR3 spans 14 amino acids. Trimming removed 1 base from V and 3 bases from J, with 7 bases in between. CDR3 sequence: CASSLEARYNEQFF. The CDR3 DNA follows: TGTGCCAGCAGCTTAGAGGCTCGCTACAATGAGCAGTTCTTC.

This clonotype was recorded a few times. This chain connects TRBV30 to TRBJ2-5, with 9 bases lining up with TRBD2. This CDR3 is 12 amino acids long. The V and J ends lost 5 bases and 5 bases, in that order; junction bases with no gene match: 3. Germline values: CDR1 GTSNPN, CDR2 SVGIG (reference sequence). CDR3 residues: CAWGTSWETQYF. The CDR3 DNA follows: TGTGCCTGGGGGACTAGCTGGGAGACCCAGTACTTC.

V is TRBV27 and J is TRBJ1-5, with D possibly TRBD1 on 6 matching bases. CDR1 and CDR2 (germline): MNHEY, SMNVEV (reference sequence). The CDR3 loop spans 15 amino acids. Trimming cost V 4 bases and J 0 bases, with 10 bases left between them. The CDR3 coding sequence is TGTGCCAGCAGTTCCCAGGGGTATAGCAATCAGCCCCAGCATTTT. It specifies CASSSQGYSNQPQHF.

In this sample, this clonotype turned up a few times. Written as DNA, the CDR3 is TGTGCCAGCAGAAAATCCATCCGGGACACTTATGATGGCTACACCTTC. The encoded protein is CASRKSIRDTYDGYTF. The rearrangement links TRBV6-2 or TRBV6-3 to TRBJ1-2, with D possibly TRBD1 on 6 matching bases. The CDR3 has 16 residues. Germline V gene lookup returns CDR1 MNHEY and CDR2 SVGEGT. V gave up 6 bases and J gave up 6 bases, with 23 bases separating them.